This TCR beta chain was obtained from a study of OX40 agonist ivuxolimab in advanced cancers. For the study at large: Aged about 20 to 80 with a mean of 60 years, they were under 85% male.

Clones were read by immunoSEQ multiplex PCR, and TCRdb kept only the in-frame ones, dropping some. Of under 85,000 clones listed, around 94% are singletons. This receptor was identified in an adult with an advanced solid tumor such as melanoma, head and neck, liver or kidney cancer. This sample comprised CD4+ or CD8+ T cells sorted from blood, obtained in a trial of the OX40 agonist ivuxolimab.

This CDR3 is CASSPSTETPNYGYTF. The CDR3 coding sequence is TGTGCCAGCAGCCCGTCGACAGAGACTCCTAACTATGGCTACACCTTC. V is TRBV7-6 and J is TRBJ1-2; tentative D call: TRBD1 (5 bases). Trimming took off 5 bases at V and 0 bases at J, with 16 bases between the two ends. This CDR3 spans 16 amino acids. The germline gives CDR1 SGHVS, CDR2 FNYEAQ.